This TCR beta chain was retrieved from a study of shared clonotypes between healthy human individuals. TCRdb's table, derived via immunoSEQ multiplex PCR, lists solely in-frame clones and lacks some. The top ten clones hold more than 0.35% of a sample with fewer than 3 million clones, 85% to 95% of them seen once. Every donor was a Caucasian adult from Nashville, Tennessee. This CDR3 is 14 amino acids long. V gave up 5 bases and J gave up 6 bases; unmatched junction bases: 9. Per germline, CDR1 SGHTA and CDR2 FQGTGA. Sequencing used naive CD4+ T cells from PBMCs. Documented subset: CD45RA+ positively selected. This receptor was taken from a man between 18 and 35 years old in good health. Some clones in this sample may be carry-over from other donors' samples. The V gene is TRBV7-3, the J gene TRBJ2-7; 8 bases fit TRBD2. The CDR3 reads CASSPGGTPREQYF. The CDR3 DNA reads as TGTGCCAGCAGCCCGGGGGGGACTCCCCGCGAGCAGTACTTC. Looking up the rest from reference TRBV7-3 and TRBJ2-7 gives the full variable domain: GAGVSQTPSNKVTEKGKYVELRCDPISGHTALYWYRQSLGQGPEFLIYFQGTGAADDSGLPNDRFFAVRPEGSVSTLKIQRTERGDSAVYLCASSPGGTPREQYFGPGTRLTVT.